This T cell receptor (beta chain) is from a study of Graves' ophthalmopathy and Graves' hyperthyroidism. General observations from the study: Thyroid clonotypes that were expanded above 0.001 frequency mostly also appeared in blood. Progression of ophthalmopathy was predicted by the model with 60% to 71% sensitivity and just under 75% specificity.

In its sample, this clonotype was seen many times. Its antigen is unidentified. The authors used Ficoll-Paque density gradient centrifugation to separate PBMCs. The input was approximately 10 ml of fresh peripheral blood. RNA transcripts were the source from which TCR beta CDR3 regions were amplified. First-round RT-PCR with HTBI primers preceded a second-round multiplex PCR. Each CDR3 protein is one row after TCRdb ran MiXCR on the multiplex PCR reads. The table has about 180,000 distinct CDR3 sequences, around two fifths seen once. The CDR3 extends over 15 amino acids. The V and J ends lost 3 bases and 3 bases, in that order; junction bases with no gene match: 5.

Sequencing was done on a sample of peripheral blood. This sequence was found in a woman in her thirties or forties with Graves' ophthalmopathy. The chain has TRBV12-3 or TRBV12-4 and TRBJ1-5; the match to TRBD1 covers 7 bases. The CDR3 protein is CASSLEGADNQPQHF. CDR3 DNA: TGTGCCAGCAGTTTGGAGGGGGCGGACAATCAGCCCCAGCATTTT.